This T cell receptor beta chain is from a study of blood T cell repertoires in COVID-19. Across the study: Acute-phase and convalescent COVID-19 samples originated in the United States, Italy and Spain. Sample material is recorded as cDNA or gDNA derived from T cells, B-cell-depleted T cells, or PBMCs.

Authors' data handling: Amplifying reference gene primers gave estimates of nucleated cell counts. Profiled with immunoSEQ multiplex PCR; TCRdb holds only in-frame clones, not every one. V and J calls and clone size follow that table, whereas D and trimming were derived from the DNA. This table holds around 310,000 clones, nearly 90% found once. V dropped 3 bases and J dropped 1 base, with 9 bases sitting between them. Germline CDR1 reads MDHEN; CDR2 reads SYDVKM. CDR3 size: 15 residues. Seattle patients were enrolled while actively infected and followed longitudinally. This TCR derives from a woman aged 40 to 50 with COVID-19, enrolled during active disease. This chain uses TRBV28 with TRBJ2-2; D may be TRBD2 (5 bases). Specimen: peripheral blood. The CDR3 DNA reads as TGTGCCAGCAGTTTCCGGACTCTGAACACCGGGGAGCTGTTTTTT. This gives the protein CASSFRTLNTGELFF.